A single sample gave rise to the 27 T cell receptor beta chains below, sequenced in a study of cytomegalovirus exposure and HLA in healthy donors. Method: immunoSEQ multiplex PCR; TCRdb's copy keeps in-frame clones and lacks some. This table has some 90,000 clones, around 90% appearing once. The material sequenced was PBMCs. These receptors were collected from a woman in her twenties or thirties in good health and CMV-seronegative.

This sequence joins TRBV7-2 and TRBJ2-3; possibly TRBD2 for D (6 bases). CDR1 and CDR2 (germline): SGHTA, FQGNSA. CDR3 size: 15 residues. Trimming pared 3 bases from V and 3 bases from J, leaving 13 bases between. CDR3 DNA sequence: TGTGCCAGCAGCTTCCAATTAGCGGTTACAGATACGCAGTATTTT. It specifies CASSFQLAVTDTQYF.

For the CDR3, the DNA is TGTGCCACCAGCAGAGATATCGGGTCTCGGTGGTTAAAGACTGAAGCTTTCTTT. Its translation: CATSRDIGSRWLKTEAFF. The rearrangement links TRBV15 to TRBJ1-1; D unclear. Trimming removed 0 bases from V and 5 bases from J, with 22 bases in between. CDR1 LNHNV and CDR2 YYDKDF come from the germline V gene (reference sequence). This CDR3 has 18 amino acids.

The count of this clone is one. The chain employs TRBV9 and TRBJ1-1; maybe TRBD1 (6 bases). The V end lost 3 bases, the J end lost 4 bases, and 13 bases lay between the germline ends. This CDR3 is built from 14 residues. Germline assignment: CDR1 SGDLS and CDR2 YYNGEE. In DNA form, the CDR3 reads TGTGCCAGCAGCGGGGGATGGACAGTCACTGAAGCTTTCTTT. Protein: CASSGGWTVTEAFF.

This chain connects TRBV29-1 to TRBJ2-7, with 7 bases lining up with TRBD2. Trimming cost V 5 bases and J 1 base; bases outside gene matches: 5. Germline V gene sequence: CDR1 SQVTM, CDR2 ANQGSEA. This CDR3 is 13 amino acids long. CDR3 residues: CSVSGLTSYEQYF. DNA for the CDR3: TGCAGCGTTTCGGGACTAACATCCTACGAGCAGTACTTC.

The chain joins TRBV6-5 to TRBJ2-4, with 9 bases aligning to TRBD1. Germline lookup yields CDR1 MNHEY and CDR2 SVGAGI. J lost 2 bases, V lost 4 bases, and 3 bases had no gene match. The CDR3 loop spans 15 amino acids. CDR3 loop: CASSSQGAPKNIQYF. The CDR3 bases are TGTGCCAGCAGTTCACAGGGGGCGCCCAAAAACATTCAGTACTTC.

The V call is TRBV6-5, the J call TRBJ2-2; unclear D gene. V was cut by 5 bases and J by 3 bases, with 4 bases left in between. In germline, CDR1 is MNHEY, CDR2 SVGAGI. This CDR3 has 12 amino acids. The DNA for the CDR3 is TGTGCCAGCAGTGGAGACACCGGGGAGCTGTTTTTT. Its protein is CASSGDTGELFF.

This chain links TRBV4-3 with TRBJ2-5; TRBD1 matches 11 bases. CDR3 length: 17 amino acids. Germline CDR1 and CDR2: LGHNA and YSLEER. J lost 4 bases, V lost 1 base, and 8 bases had no gene match. CDR3 sequence (DNA): TGCGCCAGCAGCCAAGTGGCGGCCGGGACAGGGGGAGAGACCCAGTACTTC. Its translation: CASSQVAAGTGGETQYF.

The chain employs TRBV7-8 and TRBJ1-2; D is perhaps TRBD1 (5 bases). This CDR3 has 13 amino acids. Per the germline V gene, CDR1 is SGHVS and CDR2 is FQNEAQ. V lost 1 base and J lost 8, with 11 bases in between. CDR3 region: CASSLGPGDGYTF. The CDR3 coding sequence is TGTGCCAGCAGCTTAGGCCCGGGGGACGGCTACACCTTC.

V is TRBV7-9 and J is TRBJ2-2; 12 bases match TRBD2. This CDR3 spans 17 amino acids. Germline assignment: CDR1 SEHNR and CDR2 FQNEAQ (reference sequence). The junction had 9 bases not matched to a gene; V was cut back by 5 bases and J by 5 bases. This chain's CDR3 is CASSPASGRARTGELFF. The DNA of the CDR3 is TGTGCCAGCAGCCCCGCTAGCGGGAGGGCCCGGACCGGGGAGCTGTTTTTT.

The chain joins TRBV6-5 to TRBJ2-5; the match to TRBD1 covers 7 bases. Unmatched junction bases numbered 5, after V lost 5 bases and J lost 5 bases. This CDR3 region has 13 residues. CDR1 MNHEY and CDR2 SVGAGI come from the germline V gene. In nucleotides, the CDR3 is TGTGCCAGCAGTAGAGGGGGCCTTGAGACCCAGTACTTC. It encodes CASSRGGLETQYF.

The chain links TRBV28 to TRBJ1-5; 8 bases match TRBD1. With 4 bases clipped from V and 0 bases from J, the junction kept 17 bases outside the gene matches. Germline CDR1 reads MDHEN; CDR2 reads SYDVKM. CDR3 length: 20 residues. The CDR3 DNA follows: TGTGCCAGCAGTTCCCCAAACGCAGGACAGGGCCACTATAGCAATCAGCCCCAGCATTTT. It yields the protein CASSSPNAGQGHYSNQPQHF.

This rearrangement joins TRBV5-6 to TRBJ2-7, with 10 bases that match TRBD2. The trim removed 3 bases at V and 4 bases at J, leaving 7 bases unmatched. CDR3 length: 15 amino acids. Germline V CDR1 and CDR2: SGHDT, YYEEEE. CDR3 sequence (DNA): TGTGCCAGCAGCTCCCTAGCGGGAGTGAGGTACGAGCAGTACTTC. Translating it yields CASSSLAGVRYEQYF.

The genes are TRBV19 and TRBJ1-5; D might be TRBD1 (6 bases). The CDR3 contains 15 residues. Germline CDR1 and CDR2: LNHDA and SQIVND (reference sequence). Trimming took 5 bases from V and 4 from J, leaving 15 bases between them. CDR3 amino acids: CASSPIYRANQPQHF. The CDR3 bases are TGTGCCAGTAGTCCGATATACAGGGCTAATCAGCCCCAGCATTTT.

The chain recombines TRBV30 with TRBJ2-4; the match to TRBD1 covers 9 bases. The V and J ends lost 2 bases and 0 bases, in that order; junction bases with no gene match: 23. CDR1 and CDR2 (germline): GTSNPN, SVGIG (reference sequence). This CDR3 region has 22 residues. In DNA form, the CDR3 reads TGTGCCTGGAGTCTGGACAGGGGAGACGCACTGATATTTTCCGTAGCCAAAAACATTCAGTACTTC. Amino acid sequence: CAWSLDRGDALIFSVAKNIQYF.

This clone was found once. J is TRBJ2-7 and V is TRBV7-2, with 8 bases identical to TRBD1. Germline V lookup: CDR1 SGHTA, CDR2 FQGNSA. V shed 2 bases and J 0 bases; nucleotides not matched to a gene: 3. The CDR3 extends over 15 amino acids. For the CDR3, the DNA is TGTGCCAGCAGCTTAATCCAGGGGGCCTCCTACGAGCAGTACTTC. It yields the protein CASSLIQGASYEQYF.

This sequence joins TRBV19 and TRBJ2-3, with a possible D match to TRBD1 (6 bases). Trimming took off 1 base at V and 2 bases at J, with 10 bases between the two ends. CDR1 is LNHDA and CDR2 is SQIVND in the germline V gene (reference sequence). The CDR3 is made up of 15 amino acids. In DNA form, the CDR3 reads TGTGCCAGTAGTATAGTGGGGGCCGTCACAGATACGCAGTATTTT. Residues: CASSIVGAVTDTQYF.

The chain has TRBV2 and TRBJ1-1; D is undetermined. The CDR3 is made up of 10 amino acids. The germline gives CDR1 SNHLY, CDR2 FYNNEI. Trimming pared 2 bases from V and 10 bases from J, leaving 5 bases between. CDR3 loop: CASSESGAFF. As DNA, the CDR3 is TGTGCCAGCAGTGAATCCGGAGCTTTCTTT.

The chain has TRBV6-6 and TRBJ1-2; D may be TRBD1 (5 bases). The V and J ends lost 2 bases and 8 bases respectively, with 15 bases between them. The CDR3 extends over 14 amino acids. The germline gives CDR1 MNHNY, CDR2 SVGAGI (reference sequence). CDR3 loop: CASSYRRTQEGYTF. As DNA, the CDR3 is TGTGCCAGCAGTTACCGACGGACACAGGAAGGCTACACCTTC.

The V gene is TRBV19, the J gene TRBJ1-2; weak D call: TRBD1 (5 bases). There are 14 residues in the CDR3. Germline V gives CDR1 LNHDA, CDR2 SQIVND (reference sequence). Trimming removed 6 bases at V and 7 bases at J, with 18 bases between. Here the CDR3 DNA reads TGTGCCAGTAGCTACACGGACACAGAGGCTGGCTACACCTTC. Protein sequence: CASSYTDTEAGYTF. Supplemented by reference TRBV19 and TRBJ1-2, the full variable domain reads DGGITQSPKYLFRKEGQNVTLSCEQNLNHDAMYWYRQDPGQGLRLIYYSQIVNDFQKGDIAEGYSVSREKKESFPLTVTSAQKNPTAFYLCASSYTDTEAGYTFGSGTRLTVV.

The V gene is TRBV9, the J gene TRBJ2-1; D not resolved. Trimming stripped 0 bases from V and 0 bases from J, with 10 bases between. CDR1 is SGDLS and CDR2 is YYNGEE in the germline V gene. This CDR3 spans 16 amino acids. DNA of the CDR3: TGTGCCAGCAGCGTAGTCCCCAGAGGCTCCTACAATGAGCAGTTCTTC. Translating gives CASSVVPRGSYNEQFF.

DNA for the CDR3: TGTGCCAGCAGCTTAAATGTGGGGGGAGGTTACAATGAGCAGTTCTTC. It translates to CASSLNVGGGYNEQFF. This chain uses TRBV7-3 with TRBJ2-1; possibly TRBD2 for D (6 bases). Looked up from germline, CDR1 is SGHTA and CDR2 is FQGTGA. Trimming stripped 1 base from V and 4 bases from J, with 14 bases between. The CDR3 totals 16 residues.

This chain joins TRBV11-1 and TRBJ1-5; TRBD1 aligns across 10 bases. This CDR3 is built from 13 residues. Germline CDR1 reads SGHAT; CDR2 reads FQDESV (reference sequence). Trimming took 8 bases from V and 5 from J; bases not matched to a gene: 3. The CDR3 loop is CASAGTGDQPQHF. CDR3 nucleotide sequence: TGTGCCAGCGCCGGGACAGGGGATCAGCCCCAGCATTTT.

This clone came up a few times. The V and J genes are TRBV7-2 and TRBJ2-5; 8 bases match TRBD1. In germline, CDR1 is SGHTA, CDR2 FQGNSA. CDR3 length: 15 amino acids. Germline trimming cut 2 bases from V and 5 bases from J; bases unmatched to any gene: 7. The CDR3 sequence is CASSLLGQVVETQYF. The CDR3 DNA follows: TGTGCCAGCAGCTTACTGGGACAGGTGGTGGAGACCCAGTACTTC. Based on the CDR3 plus reference TRBV7-2 and TRBJ2-5, the full variable domain is GAGVSQSPSNKVTEKGKDVELRCDPISGHTALYWYRQSLGQGLEFLIYFQGNSAPDKSGLPSDRFSAERTGGSVSTLTIQRTQQEDSAVYLCASSLLGQVVETQYFGPGTRLLVL.

V gene TRBV7-3 combines with J gene TRBJ1-1; D gene unclear. Germline CDR1 and CDR2: SGHTA and FQGTGA. The CDR3 loop spans 13 amino acids. Trimming took off 5 bases at V and 4 bases at J, with 11 bases between the two ends. CDR3 protein: CASSQEATTEAFF. In nucleotides, the CDR3 is TGTGCCAGCAGCCAGGAGGCAACCACTGAAGCTTTCTTT.

The chain uses TRBV5-6 and TRBJ2-3; possibly TRBD2 for D (6 bases). Trimming removed 1 base at V and 2 bases at J, with 14 bases between. This CDR3 is built from 16 residues. Germline V gene sequence: CDR1 SGHDT, CDR2 YYEEEE. The DNA of the CDR3 is TGTGCCAGCAGCTTGAGAGACCGGGGGTTCACAGATACGCAGTATTTT. Translating it yields CASSLRDRGFTDTQYF.

The chain combines TRBV13 with TRBJ2-3; TRBD1 might be the D (5 bases). V was trimmed by 6 bases and J by 0 bases, leaving 13 bases between them. The CDR3 runs 15 residues. Germline lookup yields CDR1 PRHDT and CDR2 FYEKMQ (reference sequence). The CDR3 DNA follows: TGTGCCAGCAGACAAGTGGGGCAGAGCACAGATACGCAGTATTTT. It codes for CASRQVGQSTDTQYF.

The rearrangement links TRBV27 to TRBJ2-3; 14 positions match TRBD2. Germline trimming cut 2 bases from V and 2 bases from J; bases unmatched to any gene: 6. Germline lookup yields CDR1 MNHEY and CDR2 SMNVEV (reference sequence). The CDR3 contains 18 residues. The CDR3: CASSLGTSGRGITDTQYF. As DNA, the CDR3 is TGTGCCAGCAGTTTAGGGACTAGCGGGAGAGGAATCACAGATACGCAGTATTTT.